These 12 T cell receptor beta chains originate from one sample sequenced in a study of Tregs in tolerant kidney transplant recipients. Using immunoSEQ multiplex PCR, the repertoire was profiled, and TCRdb retains in-frame clones only, with some absent. This sample contains over 25,000 clones. The specimen comprised CD8+ T cells from blood, sampled before the transplant. The source of these receptors is a human donor who received a combined kidney and bone marrow transplant.

As concerns this clone: The read terminates 3 residues ahead of where the CDR3 ends, so the germline J gene completes it. The gene calls are TRBV19 and TRBJ2-6; TRBD1 agrees at 7 bases. Trimming removed 5 bases from V and 0 bases from J; junction bases left unmatched: 7. CDR3 length: 17 amino acids. CDR1 is LNHDA and CDR2 is SQIVND in the germline V gene (reference sequence). The CDR3 loop reads CASSSPGTDSGANVLTF. CDR3 DNA (partial): TGTGCCAGTAGTTCACCGGGGACAGACTCTGGGGCCAACGTC.

Of note for this clone: The read halts 3 residues ahead of the CDR3 end, with the missing end drawn from the germline J gene. V usage is TRBV2 and J usage is TRBJ1-2, with D unresolved. There are 14 residues in the CDR3. Germline CDR1 is SNHLY and CDR2 is FYNNEI. Incomplete CDR3 DNA: TGTGCCAGCACCCCCGAATATCCGGGGTTCGAC. Protein sequence: CASTPEYPGFD. Given in full, the CDR3 is CASTPEYPGFDYTF.

With regard to this clone: With the read ending 3 residues before the CDR3 end, the germline J gene is used to fill in that end. J is TRBJ2-1 and V is TRBV30; TRBD2 agrees at 8 bases. J lost 4 bases, V lost 0 bases, and 5 bases had no gene match. The CDR3 is 15 amino acids. The germline V gene encodes CDR1 GTSNPN and CDR2 SVGIG (reference sequence). The CDR3 here is CAWSVLAEEYNEQFF. The DNA read from the CDR3 is TGTGCCTGGAGTGTACTAGCGGAGGAATACAATGAG.

About this clone itself: The CDR3 goes on 3 residues after the read ends, and that part is filled in from the germline J gene. The V call is TRBV14, the J call TRBJ1-3; weak D call: TRBD1 (6 bases). V gave up 2 bases and J gave up 6 bases, with 20 bases separating them. The CDR3 is 17 residues long. Germline CDR1 reads SGHDN; CDR2 reads FVKESK. The covered CDR3 bases are TGTGCCAGCAGCCAATTCCTACAGGGATACAATGAAAACACC. This encodes CASSQFLQGYNENT. The CDR3 reads in full as CASSQFLQGYNENTIYF.

Regarding this clone: Read data end 3 residues before the CDR3 end; the end is taken from the germline J gene. The chain recombines TRBV13 with TRBJ1-1; D remains ambiguous. Germline V gene lookup returns CDR1 PRHDT and CDR2 FYEKMQ (reference sequence). The CDR3 covers 13 residues. V dropped 3 bases and J dropped 0 bases, with 5 bases sitting between them. The CDR3 here is CASSLPVNTEAFF. Incomplete CDR3 DNA: TGTGCCAGCAGCTTGCCAGTGAACACTGAA.

As for this clone: The CDR3 end lies 3 residues beyond the end of the read and is filled in from the germline J gene. This chain joins TRBV2 and TRBJ2-5, with 9 bases identical to TRBD1. Per the germline V gene, CDR1 is SNHLY and CDR2 is FYNNEI. V lost 11 bases, J lost 6 bases, and 13 bases stayed unmatched. The CDR3 runs 14 residues. CDR3 protein: CASHWTGAVKTQYF. Partial CDR3 DNA: TGTGCCTCCCATTGGACAGGGGCGGTAAAGACC.

For this clone: The read halts 3 residues ahead of the CDR3 end, with the missing end drawn from the germline J gene. This rearrangement joins TRBV7-6 to TRBJ2-1; 14 positions agree with TRBD2. V was clipped by 4 bases and J by 6 bases; unmatched bases: 11. This CDR3 region has 18 residues. Looked up from germline, CDR1 is SGHVS and CDR2 is FNYEAQ. CDR3 amino acids: CASSSSGLAGGLTNEQFF. The covered CDR3 bases are TGTGCCAGCAGCTCATCAGGACTAGCGGGGGGTCTAACCAATGAG.

Note on this clone: Read sequence stops 3 residues before the CDR3 end, and the germline J gene provides the missing end. This sequence joins TRBV2 and TRBJ1-1; D remains ambiguous. CDR1 and CDR2 (germline): SNHLY, FYNNEI. The CDR3 sequence is 15 residues long. V lost 2 bases and J lost 0, with 10 bases in between. The CDR3 DNA, read in part, is TGTGCCAGCAGTGAATATCCGGACTTGAACACTGAA. Its translation is CASSEYPDLNTE. The complete CDR3 reads CASSEYPDLNTEAFF.

Concerning this clone itself: The read falls 3 residues short of the CDR3 end, and the missing part is taken from the germline J gene. The rearrangement links TRBV7-6 to TRBJ2-1; TRBD2 matches 7 bases. Germline V gives CDR1 SGHVS, CDR2 FNYEAQ. The CDR3 totals 15 residues. The V gene end was trimmed by 4 bases and the J gene end by 4 bases; junction bases not matched to a gene: 7. The part of the CDR3 DNA that was read is TGTGCCAGCAGCTCCCTGAGCGGGGTTTACAATGAG. This gives the protein CASSSLSGVYNE. The full CDR3 is CASSSLSGVYNEQFF.

On this clone itself: The CDR3 end is not reached by the read, which stops 3 residues before it; the germline J gene fills it in. V usage is TRBV20-1 and J usage is TRBJ2-3, with 8 bases that match TRBD2. Germline V gene sequence: CDR1 DFQATT, CDR2 SNEGSKA (reference sequence). Germline trimming cut 5 bases from V and 0 bases from J; bases unmatched to any gene: 10. The CDR3 runs 16 residues. CDR3 DNA, as far as it was read: TGCAGTGCTCCGAATACTAGCGGAAGTAGCACAGATACG. Protein product: CSAPNTSGSSTDT. The CDR3 in full is CSAPNTSGSSTDTQYF.

Comment on this clone: The sequence runs out 3 residues before the end of the CDR3; the remainder is reconstructed from the germline J gene. The V gene is TRBV19, the J gene TRBJ2-3, with 8 bases lining up with TRBD2. The V segment lost 4 bases and the J segment 6 bases; nucleotides outside the gene matches: 9. CDR1 is LNHDA and CDR2 is SQIVND in the germline V gene (reference sequence). CDR3 length equals 15 residues. The CDR3 loop is CASSTIAGFGDTQYF. The sequenced CDR3 bases are TGTGCCAGTAGTACTATAGCGGGATTTGGGGATACG.

A word on this clone: The read stops 3 residues short of the end of the CDR3; the missing end is completed from the germline J gene. The chain links TRBV2 to TRBJ1-2; D is perhaps TRBD1 (5 bases). CDR1 is SNHLY, CDR2 FYNNEI, per germline. This CDR3 is 17 amino acids long. Trimming shortened V by 3 bases and J by 5 bases, and 22 bases separated the two germline ends. Here the CDR3 reads CASSDVVLGREEYGYTF. CDR3 DNA (partial): TGTGCCAGCAGTGATGTGGTTCTGGGCAGGGAAGAGTATGGC.